This T cell receptor (beta chain) was sequenced for a study of T cell changes during pregnancy in multiple sclerosis. Clones were sequenced by immunoSEQ multiplex PCR, and TCRdb holds only the in-frame ones, with some missing. Among around 57,000 clones listed, 91% were seen once. The V end was cut by 3 bases, the J end by 6 bases, with 9 bases between. The CDR3 extends over 13 amino acids. The germline CDR1 and CDR2 sequences are MDHEN and SYDVKM. This sequence originates from a female donor in good health, enrolled as a control in a pregnancy study. The genes are TRBV28 and TRBJ1-3; D uncertain. Sample: peripheral blood, taken in the third trimester of pregnancy. DNA of the CDR3: TGTGCCAGCAGTTTCGGACTGACAAACACCATATATTTT. It encodes CASSFGLTNTIYF.